This passage covers 23 T cell receptor beta chains from one sample sequenced in a study of cytomegalovirus exposure and HLA in healthy donors. Use of 60 Vbeta and 13 Jbeta primers characterized the PCR. Produced via immunoSEQ multiplex PCR; TCRdb's table is partial and in-frame only. The data show roughly 200,000 clones, around 82% seen once. Sequenced material: PBMCs. The receptors were sampled from a man in his forties or fifties in good health and CMV-seronegative.

This sequence joins TRBV15 and TRBJ2-3; TRBD2 aligns across 12 bases. The V segment lost 2 bases and the J segment 4 bases; nucleotides outside the gene matches: 7. Germline assignment: CDR1 LNHNV and CDR2 YYDKDF (reference sequence). The length of the CDR3 is 17 residues. This chain's CDR3 is CATSRRLAGVLPDTQYF. The CDR3 DNA reads TGTGCCACCAGCAGAAGACTAGCGGGGGTTCTCCCAGATACGCAGTATTTT.

This clone was found a few times. The chain has TRBV5-1 and TRBJ2-7, with D hard to call. The CDR3 has 14 residues. Germline CDR1 and CDR2: SGHRS and YFSETQ. With 1 base removed from V and 2 bases from J, the gap between germline ends came to 10 bases. For the CDR3, the DNA is TGCGCCAGCAGCTTGTACAGTTCCCCCTACGAGCAGTACTTC. Translated, it gives CASSLYSSPYEQYF.

The J gene is TRBJ2-3, the V gene TRBV7-2; 10 bases align to TRBD2. The V gene end was trimmed by 6 bases and the J gene end by 7 bases; junction bases not matched to a gene: 16. This CDR3 has 17 amino acids. Germline values: CDR1 SGHTA, CDR2 FQGNSA. The CDR3, as DNA: TGTGCCAGCAGTCCTACCAGCGGGAGGGCCCGCTCGAATACGCAGTATTTT. This gives the protein CASSPTSGRARSNTQYF. Full variable domain (rest looked up from reference TRBV7-2 and TRBJ2-3): GAGVSQSPSNKVTEKGKDVELRCDPISGHTALYWYRQSLGQGLEFLIYFQGNSAPDKSGLPSDRFSAERTGGSVSTLTIQRTQQEDSAVYLCASSPTSGRARSNTQYFGPGTRLTVL.

This clone is medium-sized within its sample. The rearrangement uses TRBV6-4 and TRBJ2-1; 7 bases map to TRBD2. CDR3 size: 15 residues. After removal of 2 bases from V and 2 bases from J, the junction contained 3 bases not matched to a gene. Germline values: CDR1 MRHNA, CDR2 SNTAGT. CDR3 sequence reads: CASSDGGDPYNEQFF. The CDR3 DNA follows: TGTGCCAGCAGTGACGGGGGGGACCCCTACAATGAGCAGTTCTTC.

The rearrangement links TRBV7-2 to TRBJ2-1; D may be TRBD2 (7 bases). The V gene's germline CDR1 is SGHTA and CDR2 FQGNSA. Trimming removed 5 bases at V and 4 bases at J, with 21 bases between. The CDR3 covers 17 residues. The CDR3 reads CASSPHGGASGYNEQFF. CDR3 coding DNA: TGTGCCAGCAGCCCACATGGGGGGGCTAGCGGATACAATGAGCAGTTCTTC. The whole variable domain, filled in from reference TRBV7-2 and TRBJ2-1, reads GAGVSQSPSNKVTEKGKDVELRCDPISGHTALYWYRQSLGQGLEFLIYFQGNSAPDKSGLPSDRFSAERTGGSVSTLTIQRTQQEDSAVYLCASSPHGGASGYNEQFFGPGTRLTVL.

V usage is TRBV11-3 and J usage is TRBJ2-7, with a weak D call TRBD2 (6 bases). Per the germline V gene, CDR1 is SGHNT and CDR2 is YENEEA. The CDR3 consists of 17 residues. V lost 2 bases to trimming and J lost 2 bases, with 19 bases between them. In DNA form, the CDR3 reads TGTGCCAGCAGCTTATCCGCCGGGGGTAGCGGACCCTACGAGCAGTACTTC. It translates to CASSLSAGGSGPYEQYF.

This chain uses TRBV27 with TRBJ2-3; 7 bases align to TRBD2. J lost 6 bases, V lost 4 bases, and 13 bases had no gene match. Germline V gene lookup returns CDR1 MNHEY and CDR2 SMNVEV (reference sequence). The CDR3 has 16 residues. This chain's CDR3 is CASSSNQAGKGDTQYF. CDR3 sequence (DNA): TGTGCCAGCAGTTCGAACCAAGCGGGGAAGGGGGATACGCAGTATTTT.

The CDR3 nucleotides read TGCGCCAGCGCACCAGGAGACAGACCAAAAGAGACCCAGTACTTC. Translated: CASAPGDRPKETQYF. The chain joins TRBV5-1 to TRBJ2-5, with a possible D match to TRBD1 (5 bases). Germline-derived CDR1 and CDR2 are SGHRS and YFSETQ. V was shortened by 7 bases and J by 3 bases, with 19 bases between the two germline ends. The CDR3 is made up of 15 amino acids.

The J gene is TRBJ2-1, the V gene TRBV6-1; 8 bases map to TRBD1. Germline V CDR1 and CDR2: MNHNS, SASEGT. V dropped 4 bases and J dropped 4; count of bases not matched to a gene: 6. The CDR3 runs 15 residues. CDR3 bases: TGTGCCAGCAGTGGGTCCGGGACAGGTTACAATGAGCAGTTCTTC. This codes for CASSGSGTGYNEQFF.

This clone was recorded a few times. The V and J genes are TRBV27 and TRBJ1-4, with 10 nucleotides matching TRBD1. The trim removed 5 bases at V and 2 bases at J, leaving 11 bases unmatched. The CDR3 is made up of 18 amino acids. Germline V lookup: CDR1 MNHEY, CDR2 SMNVEV (reference sequence). The CDR3 protein is CASSAYRDRGTTNEKLFF. The CDR3 coding sequence is TGTGCCAGCAGTGCCTACCGGGACAGGGGAACGACTAATGAAAAACTGTTTTTT.

The rearrangement uses TRBV6-5 and TRBJ1-1; 7 bases align to TRBD1. Trimming removed 5 bases from V and 4 bases from J; junction bases left unmatched: 10. The CDR3 extends over 15 amino acids. Germline V lookup: CDR1 MNHEY, CDR2 SVGAGI. CDR3 sequence (DNA): TGTGCCAGCAGTATCAGAAAGACAGGGACCACTGAAGCTTTCTTT. Its protein product is CASSIRKTGTTEAFF.

The chain joins TRBV10-2 to TRBJ2-1; the D gene is possibly TRBD1 (7 bases). Germline lookup yields CDR1 WSHSY and CDR2 SAAADI. This CDR3 is built from 18 residues. Trimming left V 5 bases short and J 5 bases short, with 25 bases between. This CDR3 is CASSPPPESDREDNEQFF. In DNA, the CDR3 is TGCGCCAGCAGTCCCCCACCCGAGTCCGACAGGGAGGACAATGAGCAGTTCTTC.

This clone has only a few counts. The V and J genes are TRBV2 and TRBJ2-7; 10 bases are a match to TRBD1. V was clipped by 6 bases and J by 5 bases; unmatched bases: 4. CDR1 and CDR2 from the germline V gene are SNHLY and FYNNEI. The CDR3 consists of 13 residues. The DNA for the CDR3 is TGTGCCAGCAGCAGGGGACAGGGGAACGAGCAGTACTTC. Translating gives CASSRGQGNEQYF. The complete variable domain, with remaining parts taken from reference TRBV2 and TRBJ2-7, reads EPEVTQTPSHQVTQMGQEVILRCVPISNHLYFYWYRQILGQKVEFLVSFYNNEISEKSEIFDDQFSVERPDGSNFTLKIRSTKLEDSAMYFCASSRGQGNEQYFGPGTRLTVT.

J is TRBJ1-1 and V is TRBV9, with a possible D match to TRBD1 (6 bases). Germline-derived CDR1 and CDR2 are SGDLS and YYNGEE. V was shortened by 0 bases and J by 5 bases, with 14 bases between the two germline ends. CDR3 size: 15 residues. The CDR3 sequence is CASSVGQAWGTEAFF. The CDR3 coding sequence is TGTGCCAGCAGCGTAGGACAGGCCTGGGGGACTGAAGCTTTCTTT.

The J gene is TRBJ1-2, the V gene TRBV2; D gene unclear. Looked up from germline, CDR1 is SNHLY and CDR2 is FYNNEI. This CDR3 has 14 residues. V lost 7 bases and J 5 bases, leaving 17 bases between the germline ends. For the CDR3, the DNA is TGTGCCAGCAACGTTGAGGGTATGAGGTATGGCTACACCTTC. It is translated as CASNVEGMRYGYTF.

The chain uses TRBV19 and TRBJ1-2, with D uncertain. Trimming took 3 bases from V and 3 from J, leaving 8 bases between them. This CDR3 is built from 13 residues. Per the germline V gene, CDR1 is LNHDA and CDR2 is SQIVND (reference sequence). CDR3 DNA: TGTGCCAGTAGTATTGGACTGTACTATGGCTACACCTTC. Translating it yields CASSIGLYYGYTF.

The gene calls are TRBV15 and TRBJ2-5; 12 positions agree with TRBD1. The length of the CDR3 is 16 residues. Germline V gives CDR1 LNHNV, CDR2 YYDKDF (reference sequence). The V gene end was trimmed by 1 base and the J gene end by 5 bases; junction bases not matched to a gene: 5. As DNA, the CDR3 is TGTGCCACCAGCAGAGCGGGACAGGGGGCCGGGGAGACCCAGTACTTC. Translation gives CATSRAGQGAGETQYF. Full variable domain (outside the CDR3, taken from reference TRBV15 and TRBJ2-5): DAMVIQNPRYQVTQFGKPVTLSCSQTLNHNVMYWYQQKSSQAPKLLFHYYDKDFNNEADTPDNFQSRRPNTSFCFLDIRSPGLGDTAMYLCATSRAGQGAGETQYFGPGTRLLVL.

The chain has TRBV7-9 and TRBJ2-1, with 13 bases aligning to TRBD2. Germline CDR1 SEHNR, CDR2 FQNEAQ (reference sequence). This CDR3 comprises 19 residues. Losses at the gene ends were 2 bases for V and 1 base for J; bases not matched to a gene: 8. In DNA, the CDR3 is TGTGCCAGCAGCTTACCAGCACTAGCGGGAGGGCGGTCCTACAATGAGCAGTTCTTC. This sequence encodes CASSLPALAGGRSYNEQFF.

This clone was found a few times. The chain couples TRBV4-3 to TRBJ1-2; 7 bases are a match to TRBD1. Trimming removed 0 bases from V and 3 bases from J; junction bases left unmatched: 4. This CDR3 has 15 amino acids. CDR1 and CDR2 from the germline V gene are LGHNA and YSLEER. The DNA of the CDR3 is TGCGCCAGCAGCCAAGAAGGGCAGGGGGACTATGGCTACACCTTC. Translation gives CASSQEGQGDYGYTF.

V gene TRBV2 combines with J gene TRBJ2-5, with D perhaps matching TRBD2 (5 bases). CDR3 length: 12 amino acids. Per the germline V gene, CDR1 is SNHLY and CDR2 is FYNNEI. Trimming left V 6 bases short and J 6 bases short, with 11 bases between. As DNA, the CDR3 is TGTGCCAGCAGCGAACGGGGAAAGACCCAGTACTTC. Amino acid sequence: CASSERGKTQYF. Supplemented by reference TRBV2 and TRBJ2-5, the full variable domain reads EPEVTQTPSHQVTQMGQEVILRCVPISNHLYFYWYRQILGQKVEFLVSFYNNEISEKSEIFDDQFSVERPDGSNFTLKIRSTKLEDSAMYFCASSERGKTQYFGPGTRLLVL.

The V call is TRBV7-8, the J call TRBJ2-1; possibly TRBD2 for D (6 bases). The CDR3 loop spans 15 amino acids. Germline CDR1 is SGHVS and CDR2 is FQNEAQ. V was shortened by 0 bases and J by 8 bases, with 14 bases between the two germline ends. The CDR3 spells CASSLASEGGYEQFF. In DNA, the CDR3 is TGTGCCAGCAGCTTAGCGTCAGAGGGAGGTTATGAGCAGTTCTTC.

In its sample, this clone was seen a few times. V and J are TRBV11-3 and TRBJ2-7, with 10 positions matching TRBD1. V gave up 5 bases and J gave up 0 bases; unmatched junction bases: 7. The CDR3 runs to 16 residues. Germline loops: CDR1 SGHNT, CDR2 YENEEA. CDR3 region: CASSRADRGDSYEQYF. Written as DNA, the CDR3 is TGTGCCAGCAGCCGAGCGGACAGGGGGGACTCCTACGAGCAGTACTTC.

The chain uses TRBV6-1 and TRBJ1-2; 9 nucleotides align to TRBD1. The V gene's germline CDR1 is MNHNS and CDR2 SASEGT. V lost 8 bases to trimming and J lost 2 bases; unmatched junction nucleotides: 0. CDR3 length: 12 amino acids. CDR3 sequence reads: CASGQGNYGYTF. The CDR3 DNA reads as TGTGCCAGCGGACAGGGGAACTATGGCTACACCTTC.